This T cell receptor (beta chain) was captured by sequencing in a study of T cell changes during pregnancy in multiple sclerosis. Germline-derived CDR1 and CDR2 are SGHNT and YENEEA. The CDR3 extends over 17 amino acids. Trimming took 6 bases from V and 5 from J; bases not matched to a gene: 8. The assay was immunoSEQ multiplex PCR, and TCRdb's table has in-frame clones only and misses some. The sample yields over 45,000 clones, 90% seen once. The specimen was CD4+ T cells from peripheral blood mononuclear cells, collected in the first trimester of pregnancy. The chain has TRBV11-3 and TRBJ2-1; 15 nucleotides agree with TRBD2. The sequence was obtained from a female donor with multiple sclerosis, enrolled in a pregnancy study. CDR3 sequence (DNA): TGTGCCAGCAGACGAGGACTAGCGGGGGGGATGAACAATGAGCAGTTCTTC. This encodes CASRRGLAGGMNNEQFF.